This entry concerns a single T cell receptor (beta chain). Its cognate antigen has yet to be identified. The sample holds no much larger clone one base away, and base qualities are not on file. Library construction relied on the immunoSEQ multiplex PCR assay. A mixture of 60 forward primers for TCR Vbeta segments and 13 reverse primers for TCR Jbeta segments was used in the multiplex PCR. Amplification of the CDR3 region of rearranged TCR beta genes was performed with a multiplex PCR assay on genomic DNA. The Illumina HiSeq System was used to sequence the amplified TCR beta libraries as 87-base-pair reads. The authors processed their data as follows. Across the 670 or so repertoires, a later analysis counted approximately 83 million unique TCR beta chains, around 11 million of which were shared by at least two donors. To remove PCR and sequencing errors, raw reads were error-corrected and collapsed into unique sequences using a nearest-neighbor algorithm that merged closely related sequences. To assign V, D and J gene segments, CDR3 sequences were aligned to IMGT reference sequences. For a sequence to be retained, a match of at least six nucleotides to both a V gene segment and a J gene segment was required. A rearrangement counted as productive if the CDR3 had no stop codons and remained in frame with V and J, and every other rearrangement counted as non-productive. Following IMGT convention, CDR3 was defined as the stretch from the second conserved V-encoded cysteine up to the conserved J-encoded phenylalanine. In an earlier analysis of more than 550 of the donors, sequences lacking an unambiguous match to a single V gene segment were excluded. An earlier analysis of some 500 of the donors classified V segments as functional when productive rearrangements were above 56.7% and as segregating when the standard deviation between donors was above 5%. A statistical classification framework was built to diagnose cytomegalovirus status from the catalog of TCR beta chain sequences. In a later analysis, TCR nucleotide sequences were compared against IMGT/GENE-DB human TR gene sequences so that V and J genes could be assigned. A later analysis assigned CDR3 sequences and most-parsimonious VDJ recombination scenarios with the TCRdist pipeline. In a later analysis, each TCR beta chain was defined by its CDR3 amino acid sequence together with its V-gene family, and reads lacking a unique V-gene family were excluded. In a later analysis, around 600 highly shared, low-generation-probability nucleotide sequences were removed to address suspected cross-contamination and a sequencing artifact. In a later analysis, a clonal expansion index for each public chain was calculated from normalized within-repertoire ranks of inferred template counts. In a later analysis, generation probabilities were computed with a VDJ recombination model fitted to out-of-frame rearrangements, and the resulting probabilities were checked against IGoR. In a later analysis, TCR-TCR, TCR-HLA and TCR-CMV co-occurrence was scored with hypergeometric tests, and a repertoire-size bias correction was applied to TCR pairs. A later analysis estimated false discovery rates by permuting HLA or CMV assignments 20 times. In a later analysis, co-occurring TCRs were grouped using DBSCAN, and TCRdist sequence similarity was added for clustering within HLA-allele-positive subsets. For co-occurrence clustering, repertoires with fewer than 30,000 or more than 120,000 public chains were excluded, along with 4 to 6 repertoires with anomalous nucleotide sharing. The table was pulled from immuneACCESS by TCRdb, which kept in-frame rearrangements only. Such tables lose some clones; where checked, under half of the loss comes from unresolved V genes, and the rest has no known cause. The V and J calls and the clone size are those of that table, but D and trimming were determined from the DNA. Recorded for this sample are under 200,000 clones; about four fifths of them occurred a single time. The top ten clonotypes cover 1.5% of the sample.

The germline V gene supplies CDR1 MGHDK and CDR2 SYGVNS. The CDR3 measures 15 amino acids from cysteine to phenylalanine. Only the CDR3 DNA stays, 45 bases, in frame from base 1. Trimming takes 4 bases off V and 3 bases off J; junction bases not matched to a gene: 2. This sample was taken from a study of cytomegalovirus exposure and HLA in healthy donors (dated by TCRdb to about 2017). About the investigation overall: In an earlier analysis of several hundred of the donors, approximately 300 Gb of sequence data and 100 million or so unique TCR beta sequences from 150 million to 200 million T cells were reported. About 300 gigabases of sequencing data and around 80 million unique TCR sequences made up an early release that covered about 640 HLA-typed donors. The genetic ancestry cluster associated with self-reported Caucasian donors included about 84% of the 300 to 450 genotyped donors. The aim of the study was to test whether cataloging public T cell receptors could identify signatures of past pathogen exposure. Using immunosequencing, the study profiled T cell repertoires from approximately 700 subjects and related those repertoires to cytomegalovirus serostatus. Along with the approximately 650-subject first cohort, a separate validation cohort of approximately 110 different subjects was used. The study combined high-throughput TCR immunosequencing, statistical association of individual TCRs with disease status, and machine learning to predict cytomegalovirus infection status. In a later analysis, previously published TCR beta repertoires from more than 500 donors were re-analyzed and high-resolution HLA genotyping was added so that TCR occurrence patterns could be studied. Rather than drawing on any new phenotypic data, the later analysis identified candidate immune exposures from TCR beta sequences and the way those sequences occurred across donors. An earlier analysis of 587 of the donors used high-throughput TCR beta sequencing to judge whether each TCR beta V gene segment behaved as functional or pseudogenic. Donor age, sex, ethnicity and CMV serostatus were collected together with the repertoire data. Genome-wide SNP genotypes for about three fifths of the roughly 670 donors were used in a later genetic analysis, which treated that subset as a discovery cohort. Every discovery cohort repertoire had been produced on one sequencing platform. Class I and class II HLA loci were covered by the typing at four-digit resolution. Typing coverage differed by locus: A, B, C, DRB1 and DQB1 were typed in about 620-640 donors, DQA1 in 522, DPA1 in 606, and DPB1 in 450 to 490. A few DR-DQ haplotypes were treated as single units for association and clustering because of strong linkage in the cohort. On average, around 230,000 unique TCR beta nucleotide sequences were sequenced per donor among 398 genotyped donors of the cohort, with roughly a sixth of those sequences being non-productive.

The paper's findings and limits, for the study overall: The study gave a list of 150 to 200 TCR beta chains associated with cytomegalovirus. Three of the identified cytomegalovirus-associated TCR beta chains were confirmed in vitro to be specific for cytomegalovirus antigens. Across donors, most TCR sequences were observed very rarely, whereas some public TCRs were present in many individuals. Some IMGT-functional V segments, including TRBV6-2 and TRBV6-3, could not be distinguished by the 87-base-pair reads and were therefore excluded. Because HLA typing was unavailable for some donors at each locus, only the typed subset was used in association tests. A later analysis found that most CMV-associated TCR beta chains appeared HLA-restricted, with HLA associations seemingly driven largely by CMV exposure. In a later genetic analysis, fewer N-insertions in productive TCRs were reported among donors in an Asian-associated ancestry cluster than the roughly 710-donor mean. A further reported finding was that TCR beta sequences accurately predicted the HLA-A and HLA-B alleles for most subjects in the first cohort. Broadly in line with IMGT annotations, most TCR beta V segments showed up in productive rearrangements about 90% or about 30% of the time in an earlier analysis of several hundred of the donors. A later analysis found that HLA-associated TCR beta chains were more clonally expanded and had lower generation probabilities than equally common non-associated chains. A cluster of highly shared sequence variants was judged likely to represent a technical artifact of the sequencing pipeline. The presence/absence analyses assumed that sequencing depth was roughly uniform across donors, and that assumption may not be true. The authors suggested that the approach could potentially be extended to other disease states and immunological phenotypes. In a later genetic analysis, a missense DCLRE1C variant was associated with V-gene and J-gene trimming of TCR beta chains, and the association was replicated in an independent cohort. Correlated functional status among segregating V segments might reflect linkage disequilibrium, but an unknown experimental factor could not be ruled out. A later analysis found that TCR association rates varied across HLA loci, with DRB1 alleles showing the most associated TCRs and HLA-C alleles the fewest. The classifier was reported to diagnose cytomegalovirus status with high specificity and sensitivity in both the original cohort and the validation cohort. A later analysis associated 16,951 TCR beta sequences with specific HLA alleles at a false discovery rate of 0.05. The only immune exposure information available for the cohort was CMV serostatus. When HLA alleles, especially DR and DQ, strongly co-occurred, TCR associations were difficult to assign to individual alleles. This cohort had only TCR beta chains sequenced, and the lack of alpha or paired-chain data limited which features could be detected. Seventeen rarely observed V segments, including chromosome 9 orphons, were excluded from the earlier analysis of about 600 of the donors because counts were too low. A later analysis reported that several top co-occurrence clusters appeared linked to parvovirus B19, influenza, CMV and Epstein-Barr virus.

The cohort was made up of approximately 670 healthy bone marrow donors. All cohort members were sampled while nominally healthy, although unrecorded immune exposures were likely present. The donor was CMV seropositive and was included in the group of 289 seropositive cohort members. A peripheral blood sample was provided by each donor, and peripheral blood mononuclear cells were used for TCR beta sequencing. The Qiagen DNeasy Blood Extraction Kit was used to extract genomic DNA from the blood cell samples. The origin of this receptor is a girl aged 10-17 years in good health and CMV-seropositive. The chain is encoded by TRBV25-1 joined to TRBJ2-3, and TRBD1 aligns with 12 junction nucleotides. Sequencing was performed on PBMCs. The DNA sequence is TGTGCCAGCAGTGGGGGACAGGGGGCGACAGATACGCAGTATTTT. Its translation is CASSGGQGATDTQYF.